This TCR beta chain was identified during a study of T-cell memory formation after mild COVID-19. General observations from the study: Clones contracting day 15 to 85 were balanced CD4/CD8; later expanders leaned CD4+.

From the 5' RACE reads, TCRdb called clonotypes with MiXCR, one entry per CDR3 protein. The sample has 410,000 or so distinct CDR3 sequences; about 25% are singletons. As regards this clonotype: Its antigen is unidentified.

The CDR3 spans 16 residues. Germline loops: CDR1 SGDLS, CDR2 YYNGEE. V dropped 4 bases and J dropped 6; count of bases not matched to a gene: 14. The genes are TRBV9 and TRBJ2-3; 7 nucleotides align to TRBD2. The TCR originated in an adult woman who had mild COVID-19 (a few samples of this study predate the infection). Cell type and time point are not known. Sequencing input: PBMCs or a T cell subset sorted from them (not recorded which). The CDR3 DNA sequence: TGTGCCAGCAGCTCCTCAAGCTGGGAGGGCGGCGATACGCAGTATTTT. It yields the protein CASSSSSWEGGDTQYF.